These 28 T cell receptor beta chains came from one sample sequenced in a study of neurological immune-mediated disorders. TCRdb reprocessed the 5' RACE reads with MiXCR, giving one entry per CDR3 protein. This table has roughly 88,000 distinct CDR3 sequences, 3.5% appearing once. Specimen: PBMCs. The receptors were gathered from a woman aged 45-65 years with multiple sclerosis.

This clonotype was recorded many times. This chain joins TRBV20-1 and TRBJ2-7; 11 bases match TRBD2. CDR3 size: 15 residues. Per germline, CDR1 DFQATT and CDR2 SNEGSKA (reference sequence). The J segment lost 2 bases and the V segment lost 3 bases, leaving 6 bases of the junction unmatched. DNA of the CDR3: TGCAGTGCTAGCGGACAACTAGCGGGGGCCTACGAGCAGTACTTC. Protein sequence: CSASGQLAGAYEQYF.

This clonotype has at least ten counts. The chain carries TRBV4-3 and TRBJ2-7, with unresolved D. CDR1 is LGHNA, CDR2 YSLEER, per germline. V lost 2 bases and J 3 bases, leaving 5 bases between the germline ends. This CDR3 has 12 residues. CDR3 DNA: TGCGCCAGCAGCCAAAATGGCTACGAGCAGTACTTC. This codes for CASSQNGYEQYF.

This clonotype was counted ten times or more. The chain recombines TRBV7-2 with TRBJ2-5, with D perhaps TRBD1 (8 bases). The CDR3 is made up of 13 amino acids. Trimming cost V 5 bases and J 5 bases, with 12 bases left between them. The germline V gene has CDR1 SGHTA and CDR2 FQGNSA. CDR3 region: CASSTQGGETQYF. The CDR3 DNA sequence: TGTGCCAGCAGCACACAGGGGGGGGAGACCCAGTACTTC.

This clonotype was found many times. V gene TRBV20-1 combines with J gene TRBJ2-7, with D tentatively TRBD2 (7 bases). V shed 1 base and J shed 4 bases, with 11 bases lying between them. Per the germline V gene, CDR1 is DFQATT and CDR2 is SNEGSKA (reference sequence). The CDR3 extends over 13 amino acids. This CDR3 reads CSARGGGEYEQYF. DNA for the CDR3: TGCAGTGCTAGAGGAGGGGGGGAATACGAGCAGTACTTC.

About this clonotype: A read error may be the cause here, since a much bigger clone is one base away. The chain links TRBV7-9 to TRBJ2-7; D is ambiguous. This CDR3 is built from 12 residues. The germline V gene encodes CDR1 SEHNR and CDR2 FQNEAQ (reference sequence). The CDR3 sequence: CDTSGIPLEQYF. The CDR3 nucleotides read TGTGACACCAGTGGAATCCCTTTGGAGCAGTACTTC.

In this sample, this clonotype turned up many times. J is TRBJ1-2 and V is TRBV4-1; no definite D call. CDR3 size: 14 residues. V shed 0 bases and J shed 3 bases, with 8 bases lying between them. Germline V CDR1 and CDR2: MGHRA, YSYEKL. CDR3 sequence (DNA): TGCGCCAGCAGCCAAGATCCGGGAGACTATGGCTACACCTTC. Amino acids: CASSQDPGDYGYTF.

This clonotype has a count of ten or more. The rearrangement joins TRBV6-6 to TRBJ2-7; unclear D gene. The V end was cut by 8 bases, the J end by 1 base, with 15 bases between. This CDR3 has 14 residues. Germline V gene lookup returns CDR1 MNHNY and CDR2 SVGAGI (reference sequence). CDR3 sequence reads: CASPPPGESYEQYF. DNA of the CDR3: TGTGCCAGCCCCCCCCCGGGTGAGTCCTACGAGCAGTACTTC.

This clonotype came up a few times. One end of the junction fails to match germline, which may point to a read error. The genes are TRBV7-2 and TRBJ2-5, with 10 bases identical to TRBD2. CDR1 and CDR2 (germline): SGHTA, FQGNSA. This CDR3 has 16 residues. CDR3 loop: CASSLAVAGGQENQYF. The CDR3 bases are TGTGCCAGCAGCTTAGCGGTAGCGGGGGGCCAAGAGAACCAGTACTTC.

This clonotype was picked up many times. The gene calls are TRBV5-1 and TRBJ2-5, with 12 bases lining up with TRBD2. V lost 4 bases and J lost 2; bases outside the gene matches: 6. CDR3 size: 16 residues. Germline assignment: CDR1 SGHRS and CDR2 YFSETQ. The CDR3 loop reads CASSPGLAGSQETQYF. The CDR3 coding sequence is TGCGCCAGCAGCCCAGGACTAGCGGGGAGTCAAGAGACCCAGTACTTC.

This clonotype was observed at least ten times. The genes are TRBV28 and TRBJ1-1; no clear D. Germline assignment: CDR1 MDHEN and CDR2 SYDVKM. The CDR3 spans 13 residues. Trimming removed 2 bases at V and 4 bases at J, with 8 bases between. CDR3 region: CASSLGGSTEAFF. In DNA, the CDR3 is TGTGCCAGCAGTTTAGGTGGGAGCACTGAAGCTTTCTTT.

This clonotype showed up many times. The chain employs TRBV12-3 or TRBV12-4 and TRBJ2-7; D might be TRBD1 (6 bases). The CDR3 runs 15 residues. V was shortened by 0 bases and J by 5 bases, with 14 bases between the two germline ends. The CDR3 protein is CASSLALSGVNEQYF. As DNA, the CDR3 is TGTGCCAGCAGTTTAGCGCTTTCAGGGGTCAACGAGCAGTACTTC.

This clonotype has at least ten counts. The CDR3 DNA is TGTGCCAGCAGCTTAGCTCAAAGGGCAGGGGCCCTTGACGCTGAAGCTTTCTTT. Protein product: CASSLAQRAGALDAEAFF. The chain uses TRBV7-2 and TRBJ1-1; D possibly corresponds to TRBD1 (6 bases). Trimming shortened V by 0 bases and J by 6 bases, and 23 bases separated the two germline ends. The germline V gene has CDR1 SGHTA and CDR2 FQGNSA. This CDR3 comprises 18 residues.

This clonotype was observed many times. The J gene is TRBJ1-4, the V gene TRBV7-9, with D tentatively TRBD1 (6 bases). Germline V CDR1 and CDR2: SEHNR, FQNEAQ (reference sequence). Trimming took 4 bases from V and 8 from J, leaving 17 bases between them. The CDR3 consists of 15 residues. DNA for the CDR3: TGTGCCAGCAGCTCTGAGGGGGATTGGGGGGAAAAACTGTTTTTT. This gives the protein CASSSEGDWGEKLFF. Variable domain in full (rest from reference TRBV7-9 and TRBJ1-4): DTGVSQNPRHKITKRGQNVTFRCDPISEHNRLYWYRQTLGQGPEFLTYFQNEAQLEKSRLLSDRFSAERPKGSFSTLEIQRTEQGDSAMYLCASSSEGDWGEKLFFGSGTQLSVL.

In its sample, this clonotype was seen many times. The chain employs TRBV5-1 and TRBJ2-3; 8 bases line up with TRBD1. Germline V CDR1 and CDR2: SGHRS, YFSETQ. This CDR3 comprises 15 residues. The J segment lost 1 base and the V segment lost 4 bases, leaving 5 bases of the junction unmatched. The chain's CDR3 is CASSGTGSRTDTQYF. As DNA, the CDR3 is TGCGCCAGCAGCGGGACAGGTTCCCGCACAGATACGCAGTATTTT.

This chain joins TRBV3-1 and TRBJ2-3; D is unresolved. The V gene's germline CDR1 is LGHDT and CDR2 YNNKEL (reference sequence). V lost 1 base to trimming and J lost 3 bases, with 20 bases between them. This CDR3 is 18 amino acids long. The DNA for the CDR3 is TGTGCCAGCAGCCAAGTTTTTAGGACGGAACAAGAGACAGATACGCAGTATTTT. Its protein product is CASSQVFRTEQETDTQYF.

At least ten counts were recorded for this clonotype. The chain uses TRBV12-3 or TRBV12-4 and TRBJ1-2; 8 positions agree with TRBD1. Trimming at V came to 3 bases and at J to 7 bases, leaving 10 bases not matched to a gene. The CDR3 totals 15 residues. CDR3 loop: CASSLHRAGGSGYTF. In nucleotides, the CDR3 is TGTGCCAGCAGTTTGCACAGGGCAGGGGGCTCTGGCTACACCTTC.

The table lists this clonotype with many counts. The rearrangement links TRBV20-1 to TRBJ1-5; D uncertain. CDR3 length equals 13 residues. With 6 bases removed from V and 2 bases from J, the gap between germline ends came to 11 bases. In germline, CDR1 is DFQATT, CDR2 SNEGSKA (reference sequence). CDR3 in DNA: TGCAGTGCGTCACGGTTAGGCAATCAGCCCCAGCATTTT. It yields the protein CSASRLGNQPQHF.

Ten or more counts support this clonotype. The chain has TRBV20-1 and TRBJ1-2; tentatively, D is TRBD1 (5 bases). Trimming took off 2 bases at V and 2 bases at J, with 15 bases between the two ends. The CDR3 runs 15 residues. Per germline, CDR1 DFQATT and CDR2 SNEGSKA (reference sequence). The CDR3 spells CSARPPRTNNYGYTF. The DNA of the CDR3 is TGCAGTGCTAGACCTCCGAGGACAAACAACTATGGCTACACCTTC.

Comments on this clonotype: A read error is possible here, since a much larger clone lies one base away. The gene calls are TRBV7-9 and TRBJ2-7; D remains ambiguous. The CDR3 consists of 11 residues. With 11 bases removed from V and 0 bases from J, the gap between germline ends came to 8 bases. CDR1 is SEHNR and CDR2 is FQNEAQ in the germline V gene (reference sequence). The CDR3 DNA reads TGTGCCGCCAAGAGCTCCTACGAGCAGTACTTC. It codes for CAAKSSYEQYF.

This clonotype has ten or more counts. The rearrangement joins TRBV5-1 to TRBJ1-3; D not certain. V shed 1 base and J shed 0 bases, with 5 bases lying between them. The CDR3 is 14 residues long. The V gene's germline CDR1 is SGHRS and CDR2 YFSETQ. CDR3 DNA: TGCGCCAGCAGCTTGAGATCCTCTGGAAACACCATATATTTT. Amino acids: CASSLRSSGNTIYF. Full variable domain (outside the CDR3, taken from reference TRBV5-1 and TRBJ1-3): KAGVTQTPRYLIKTRGQQVTLSCSPISGHRSVSWYQQTPGQGLQFLFEYFSETQRNKGNFPGRFSGRQFSNSRSEMNVSTLELGDSALYLCASSLRSSGNTIYFGEGSWLTVV.

This clonotype was seen ten or more times. The gene calls are TRBV5-1 and TRBJ1-1; D unclear. Looked up from germline, CDR1 is SGHRS and CDR2 is YFSETQ. The CDR3 sequence is 13 residues long. V was trimmed by 2 bases and J by 5 bases, leaving 10 bases between them. CDR3 loop: CASSFDRGTEAFF. The CDR3 coding sequence is TGCGCCAGCAGCTTCGATCGGGGTACTGAAGCTTTCTTT.

This clonotype appeared many times. CDR3: CASSPPGRGDTEAFF. The CDR3 DNA reads as TGTGCCAGCAGCCCCCCGGGGAGGGGGGACACTGAAGCTTTCTTT. The rearrangement uses TRBV7-9 and TRBJ1-1; D is perhaps TRBD1 (6 bases). The ends were cut back, 5 bases at V and 3 bases at J, with 16 bases in the middle. The CDR3 has 15 residues. Germline V gives CDR1 SEHNR, CDR2 FQNEAQ (reference sequence).

This clonotype was seen ten or more times. The chain employs TRBV5-1 and TRBJ2-6; TRBD1 aligns across 11 bases. V dropped 0 bases and J dropped 2; count of bases not matched to a gene: 4. The CDR3 covers 18 residues. The V gene's germline CDR1 is SGHRS and CDR2 YFSETQ. This CDR3 reads CASSLEGQGATGANVLTF. The CDR3 DNA sequence: TGCGCCAGCAGCTTGGAAGGACAGGGGGCGACTGGGGCCAACGTCCTGACTTTC.

The chain is built from TRBV5-1 and TRBJ2-5; D perhaps matches TRBD2 (5 bases). Between the trimmed V and J ends, which lost 7 bases and 3 bases, there was a span of 19 bases. Per the germline V gene, CDR1 is SGHRS and CDR2 is YFSETQ. The CDR3 totals 15 residues. The CDR3 DNA sequence: TGCGCCAGCTCCCTAGCTCTGTCTGCGAAAGAGACCCAGTACTTC. Amino acid sequence: CASSLALSAKETQYF. The full variable domain, in which reference TRBV5-1 and TRBJ2-5 provide the parts outside the CDR3, is KAGVTQTPRYLIKTRGQQVTLSCSPISGHRSVSWYQQTPGQGLQFLFEYFSETQRNKGNFPGRFSGRQFSNSRSEMNVSTLELGDSALYLCASSLALSAKETQYFGPGTRLLVL.

In this sample, this clonotype turned up many times. The rearrangement links TRBV5-1 to TRBJ2-1; D may be TRBD1 (5 bases). CDR3 length: 16 residues. Germline lookup yields CDR1 SGHRS and CDR2 YFSETQ. Trimming cost V 0 bases and J 0 bases, with 10 bases left between them. The CDR3 loop reads CASSLAPRDSYNEQFF. The CDR3 coding sequence is TGCGCCAGCAGCTTGGCCCCCAGGGACTCCTACAATGAGCAGTTCTTC.

This clonotype has a single count. This chain links TRBV6-5 with TRBJ2-3; D unclear. CDR1 is MNHEY and CDR2 is SVGAGI in the germline V gene. Trimming stripped 11 bases from V and 0 bases from J, with 21 bases between. The CDR3 is 16 amino acids. The CDR3 region is CAPHHLSNESTDTQYF. CDR3 DNA: TGTGCCCCACACCACCTCTCTAACGAAAGCACAGATACGCAGTATTTT.

This clonotype has ten or more counts. V and J are TRBV20-1 and TRBJ2-5, with D perhaps TRBD1 or TRBD2 (5 bases each). The germline gives CDR1 DFQATT, CDR2 SNEGSKA (reference sequence). CDR3 length equals 13 residues. V was pared by 5 bases and J by 1 base, with 11 bases between. The CDR3 loop is CSAEQDFQETQYF. Here the CDR3 DNA reads TGCAGTGCTGAACAGGACTTCCAAGAGACCCAGTACTTC.

This clonotype was counted at least ten times. This chain uses TRBV20-1 with TRBJ2-2, with 8 bases that match TRBD1. Germline V lookup: CDR1 DFQATT, CDR2 SNEGSKA (reference sequence). This CDR3 is 14 amino acids long. The ends lost 5 bases at V and 6 bases at J; junction bases unmatched: 8. CDR3 nucleotide sequence: TGCAGTGCTCAGGCAGGGGGCGACGCCGGGGAGCTGTTTTTT. Translating gives CSAQAGGDAGELFF.